This T cell receptor (beta chain) originates from a study of T cells in pancreatic ductal adenocarcinoma. Generated by immunoSEQ multiplex PCR, the TCRdb table keeps only in-frame clones and is missing some. This table holds some 16,000 clones, around 91% found once. Selected pancreatic ductal adenocarcinoma patients had undergone surgery without neoadjuvant therapy. Findings of the study overall: Mean clonality was approximately 0.1 in tumors and roughly 0.067 in blood, not significantly different.

Germline CDR1 is LNHDA and CDR2 is SQIVND (reference sequence). The CDR3 has 19 amino acids. V shed 3 bases and J 0 bases; nucleotides not matched to a gene: 12. As regards this clone: Its specificity is unknown.

This clonotype was obtained from a human donor with pancreatic ductal adenocarcinoma. The V call is TRBV19, the J call TRBJ2-2; 8 bases are shared with TRBD2. The sample was PBMCs. CDR3 amino acids: CASSIMAGGYFANTGELFF. The CDR3 coding sequence is TGTGCCAGTAGTATTATGGCGGGAGGTTACTTTGCGAACACCGGGGAGCTGTTTTTT.